The sequence of this TCR beta chain was determined in a study of Tregs in tolerant kidney transplant recipients. Study-wide findings and caveats: The most relevant donor-specific Treg TCRbeta repertoire apparently came from expansion with activated donor B cells. For some patients, primers changed over time, blocking nucleotide-level comparison. No direct test of biological reproducibility was done here.

This CDR3 is 15 amino acids long. Germline CDR1 is SNHLY and CDR2 is FYNNEI. Unmatched junction bases numbered 10, after V lost 5 bases and J lost 6 bases. Profiling relied on immunoSEQ multiplex PCR, and the TCRdb table lists in-frame clones only, not all of them. The sample yields tens of thousands of clones, 80% to 95% seen once. Notes on this clone: The target antigen is unknown.

Mixed chimerism was transient after nonmyeloablative marrow transplants from related graft donors. Unstimulated Tregs (CD4+CD25+CD127-) and CD4+CD25- non-Tregs were sorted from PBMCs. The V and J genes are TRBV2 and TRBJ2-4, with 7 nucleotides matching TRBD1. This clonotype originated in a human patient who received a combined kidney and bone marrow transplant. The T cells may partly be graft donor cells. This specimen consisted of CD4+ T cells from blood (PBMCs), obtained 12 months after the transplant. CDR3 amino acids: CASSKRQGSSNIQYF. The CDR3 DNA reads as TGTGCCAGCAGTAAAAGACAGGGATCTTCAAACATTCAGTACTTC.